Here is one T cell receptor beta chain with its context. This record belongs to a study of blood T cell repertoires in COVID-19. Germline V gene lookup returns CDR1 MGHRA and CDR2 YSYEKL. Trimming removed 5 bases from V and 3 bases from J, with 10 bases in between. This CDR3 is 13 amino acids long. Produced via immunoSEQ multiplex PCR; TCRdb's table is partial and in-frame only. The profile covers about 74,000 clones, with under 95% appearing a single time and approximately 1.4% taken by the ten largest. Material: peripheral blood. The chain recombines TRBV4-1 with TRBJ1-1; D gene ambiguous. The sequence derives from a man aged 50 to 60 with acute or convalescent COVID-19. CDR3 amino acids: CASSFLGDTEAFF. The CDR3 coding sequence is TGCGCCAGCAGCTTTCTGGGAGACACTGAAGCTTTCTTT.